This T cell receptor (beta chain) was captured by sequencing in a study of shared clonotypes between healthy human individuals. This clone showed up just a few times. What it binds is unknown. Other nucleotide sequences in the sample specify the same CDR3. Sequencing was at deep level. Each cell subset's genomic DNA was divided evenly among several immunoSEQ plates. Libraries were prepared by immunoSEQ multiplex PCR; TCRdb keeps only in-frame clonotypes and omits some of them. The sample includes about 980,000 clones, roughly 72% of them seen just once. Study outcomes and limitations: Collection of samples was limited to blood; tissue repertoires likely differ.

The germline V gene has CDR1 SGHNT and CDR2 YENEEA. V was pared by 1 base and J by 4 bases, with 7 bases between. The CDR3 sequence is 13 residues long. This chain uses TRBV11-3 with TRBJ2-5; D might be TRBD1 (5 bases). The material sequenced was memory CD4+ T cells sorted from blood. Subset denoted: CD45RA-negative fraction. The clonotype comes from a man aged 18 to 29 in good health. The DNA of the CDR3 is TGTGCCAGCAGCTTAGGGGGCCGAGAGACCCAGTACTTC. This gives the protein CASSLGGRETQYF. Using reference TRBV11-3 and TRBJ2-5 for the parts outside the CDR3, the full variable domain is EAGVVQSPRYKIIEKKQPVAFWCNPISGHNTLYWYLQNLGQGPELLIRYENEEAVDDSQLPKDRFSAERLKGVDSTLKIQPAELGDSAVYLCASSLGGRETQYFGPGTRLLVL.